The clone carrying this TCR beta chain showed up just a few times. Its antigen is unknown. The template was genomic DNA from peripheral blood, not RNA. The data were obtained in a study of T cell repertoires in aging, cancer and after chemotherapy. For the study at large: The whole study produced a dataset of roughly 8.6 million TCR reads. Findings and caveats of the study: Untreated cancer patients had significantly lower blood TCR diversity than age-matched healthy donors. Loss of evenness, beyond lost richness, contributed to age-related TCR diversity decline in cancer patients. Rebound thymic output was suggested by rising median generation probability during chemotherapy in each cancer cohort.

V dropped 6 bases and J dropped 6 bases, with 8 bases sitting between them. The CDR3 has 11 amino acids. Multiplex touch-down PCR with TRB-A/B primers amplified rearranged V-D-J TRB sequences. One entry per CDR3 protein, called by TCRdb with MiXCR from the multiplex PCR reads. The data hold 3,500 or so distinct CDR3 sequences, with roughly 34% observed a single time. This rearrangement joins TRBV12-3 or TRBV12-4 to TRBJ1-1; D uncertain. The receptor was isolated from a human donor in good health. Sequenced: blood. The CDR3 DNA reads as TGTGCCAGCAGAAGGCTGGCTGAAGCTTTCTTT. Translation: CASRRLAEAFF.